These 11 T cell receptor beta chains were sequenced from one sample in a study of blood T cell repertoires in COVID-19. Generated by immunoSEQ multiplex PCR, the TCRdb table keeps only in-frame clones and is missing some. Here the sample spans about 170,000 clones, 74% being singletons. The sample comprised peripheral blood. These receptors were taken from a woman older than 75 with acute or convalescent COVID-19.

This clone turned up a few times. The chain carries TRBV6-2 or TRBV6-3 and TRBJ2-7; D may be TRBD1 (6 bases). Germline V gene data show CDR1 as MNHEY and CDR2 as SVGEGT. This CDR3 has 18 residues. V was shortened by 0 bases and J by 0 bases, with 18 bases between the two germline ends. Written as DNA, the CDR3 is TGTGCCAGCAGTTACTCCCCTGAGCAACAGGGCCGCTCCTACGAGCAGTACTTC. Protein sequence: CASSYSPEQQGRSYEQYF.

This chain joins TRBV15 and TRBJ2-1; D is unresolved. Germline V gives CDR1 LNHNV, CDR2 YYDKDF (reference sequence). CDR3 size: 15 residues. The ends were cut back, 5 bases at V and 0 bases at J, with 11 bases in the middle. The CDR3 spells CATSRTSPSYNEQFF. The DNA for the CDR3 is TGTGCCACCAGCCGTACTTCACCCTCCTACAATGAGCAGTTCTTC.

The V call is TRBV2, the J call TRBJ1-6, with TRBD1 matching over 10 bases. The germline CDR1 and CDR2 sequences are SNHLY and FYNNEI. V was pared by 11 bases and J by 7 bases, with 8 bases of the junction left unmatched. The CDR3 is 14 amino acids. The CDR3 DNA follows: TGTGCCCGGGGAGCGACAGGGGGCAATTCACCCCTCCACTTT. It translates to CARGATGGNSPLHF.

This chain uses TRBV24-1 with TRBJ1-2; possible D gene TRBD1, 5 bases. The CDR3 has 15 amino acids. V dropped 10 bases and J dropped 2 bases, with 19 bases sitting between them. Germline loops: CDR1 KGHDR, CDR2 SFDVKD. DNA for the CDR3: TGTGCCACACCCGTGCGGGGGGGTCCCAACTATGGCTACACCTTC. This encodes CATPVRGGPNYGYTF.

This clone was counted a single time. CDR3 DNA: TGTGCCAGCAGCGTAGAGGTAGCGGGTCTACAAGAGACCCAGTACTTC. It codes for CASSVEVAGLQETQYF. The gene calls are TRBV9 and TRBJ2-5; 7 bases are a match to TRBD2. V lost 0 bases and J lost 2; bases outside the gene matches: 7. The CDR3 sequence is 16 residues long. Looked up from germline, CDR1 is SGDLS and CDR2 is YYNGEE.

In this sample, this clone turned up many times. The chain couples TRBV27 to TRBJ1-2, with 9 bases identical to TRBD1. Germline V CDR1 and CDR2: MNHEY, SMNVEV (reference sequence). CDR3 length: 13 amino acids. The J segment lost 0 bases and the V segment lost 8 bases, leaving 1 base of the junction unmatched. The CDR3 loop reads CASGTGPNYGYTF. In DNA, the CDR3 is TGTGCCAGCGGGACAGGGCCTAACTATGGCTACACCTTC.

The V gene is TRBV10-3, the J gene TRBJ2-7; the match to TRBD2 covers 13 bases. J gave up 1 base and V 2 bases, and 8 bases lay outside the gene matches. The germline gives CDR1 ENHRY, CDR2 SYGVKD. This CDR3 is 18 amino acids long. CDR3 DNA sequence: TGTGCCATCAGTGAGAATACCGGGACTAGCGGGACTTCCTACGAGCAGTACTTC. It encodes CAISENTGTSGTSYEQYF.

Only one count was recorded for this clone. The chain has TRBV5-1 and TRBJ2-2; 10 bases agree with TRBD1. The CDR3 sequence is 17 residues long. Germline V lookup: CDR1 SGHRS, CDR2 YFSETQ. The V and J ends lost 4 bases and 2 bases, in that order; junction bases with no gene match: 8. CDR3 DNA: TGCGCCAGCAGCCCTTCCGACAGGGGGCGAAACACCGGGGAGCTGTTTTTT. Residues: CASSPSDRGRNTGELFF. The full variable domain, its missing parts supplied by reference TRBV5-1 and TRBJ2-2, is KAGVTQTPRYLIKTRGQQVTLSCSPISGHRSVSWYQQTPGQGLQFLFEYFSETQRNKGNFPGRFSGRQFSNSRSEMNVSTLELGDSALYLCASSPSDRGRNTGELFFGEGSRLTVL.

The chain uses TRBV24-1 and TRBJ1-2; 8 bases map to TRBD1. The CDR3 has 13 residues. V was pared by 4 bases and J by 10 bases, with 7 bases of the junction left unmatched. CDR1 is KGHDR, CDR2 SFDVKD, per germline. The CDR3 DNA reads as TGTGCCACCAGTGAAACCAGGACAGGGCCCTACACCTTC. It translates to CATSETRTGPYTF.

The CDR3 here is CASSRGQGGSEAFF. The CDR3 DNA reads TGTGCCAGCAGCCGAGGACAGGGCGGAAGTGAAGCTTTCTTT. This rearrangement joins TRBV7-6 to TRBJ1-1; TRBD1 agrees at 8 bases. The trim removed 5 bases at V and 7 bases at J, leaving 9 bases unmatched. This CDR3 has 14 amino acids. CDR1 and CDR2 from the germline V gene are SGHVS and FNYEAQ.

The chain joins TRBV18 to TRBJ1-1; tentatively, D is TRBD1 (6 bases). The germline V and J ends were trimmed by 3 bases and 1 base, with 12 bases remaining between them. Germline values: CDR1 KGHSH, CDR2 LQKENI. This CDR3 is built from 15 residues. The CDR3 region is CASSPRQVANTEAFF. CDR3 in DNA: TGTGCCAGCTCACCGAGACAGGTGGCGAACACTGAAGCTTTCTTT.